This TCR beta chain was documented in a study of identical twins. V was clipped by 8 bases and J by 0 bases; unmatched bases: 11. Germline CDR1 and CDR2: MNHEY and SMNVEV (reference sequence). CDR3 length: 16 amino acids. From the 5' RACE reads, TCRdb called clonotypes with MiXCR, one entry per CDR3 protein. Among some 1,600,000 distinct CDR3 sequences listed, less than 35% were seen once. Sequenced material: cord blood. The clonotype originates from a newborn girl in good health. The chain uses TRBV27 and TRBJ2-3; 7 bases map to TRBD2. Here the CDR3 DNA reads TGTGCCAGCGGTGCCATGGCGGGAGTCAGCACAGATACGCAGTATTTT. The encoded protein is CASGAMAGVSTDTQYF.